The clone carrying this T cell receptor (beta chain) was observed at least ten times. Its specificity is not known. Each ophthalmopathy patient scored at least 3 on the Clinical Activity Score and at least 4 on NOSPECS grade, with duration under 3 months. Used for diagnoses were clinical symptoms, serum thyroxine and TRAb, thyroid ultrasound and orbital computed tomography. The germline gives CDR1 DFQATT, CDR2 SNEGSKA (reference sequence). Trimming took 4 bases from V and 0 from J; bases not matched to a gene: 14. CDR3 size: 18 residues. These data belong to a study of T cells in Graves' hyperthyroidism and ophthalmopathy. Findings and limits, study-wide: Ophthalmopathy was told apart from stable hyperthyroidism by a 13 V-J model.

Amplified regions were TCR beta CDR3 sequences from RNA transcripts. When the TCR CDR3 underwent first-round RT-PCR, the HTBI primer set was used. TCRdb recomputed calls from the multiplex PCR reads with MiXCR, one row per CDR3 protein. Of 300,000 to 500,000 distinct CDR3 sequences in the sample, over 12% are singletons; the top ten hold 28%. Sequences were obtained from blood. V gene TRBV20-1 combines with J gene TRBJ2-1, with 8 bases matching TRBD2. This receptor was identified in a man aged 50 or older with Graves' ophthalmopathy. In nucleotides, the CDR3 is TGCAGTGCTACAGACTCCGGGACTAGGGCAAGCTCCTACAATGAGCAGTTCTTC. Translation: CSATDSGTRASSYNEQFF.